This T cell receptor (beta chain) was documented in a study of long-term antiretroviral therapy in people with HIV. Study-level findings and limits: Dominance of pre-ART expanded clones persisted, fluctuating and often declining after ART.

Regarding this clone: The antigen remains undetermined.

Survey-level resolution applied to immunoSEQ assay v3.0. Method: immunoSEQ multiplex PCR; TCRdb's copy keeps in-frame clones and lacks some. The data hold around 20,000 clones, with roughly 70% observed a single time. V was trimmed by 5 bases and J by 6 bases, leaving 16 bases between them. The CDR3 length is 15 residues. CDR1 is SGHTA and CDR2 is FQGNSA in the germline V gene. Roughly 0.85-11 million cryopreserved PBMC were held in samples before DNA extraction. The chain is built from TRBV7-2 and TRBJ1-4; D ambiguous. Material: unsorted PBMCs, obtained 0.5 years before starting antiretroviral therapy. The receptor comes from a man younger than 35 with HIV. The CDR3: CASSTSSAQHEKLFF. CDR3 DNA: TGTGCCAGCAGCACTTCCTCGGCGCAGCATGAAAAACTGTTTTTT. The whole variable domain, remainder taken from reference TRBV7-2 and TRBJ1-4, is GAGVSQSPSNKVTEKGKDVELRCDPISGHTALYWYRQSLGQGLEFLIYFQGNSAPDKSGLPSDRFSAERTGGSVSTLTIQRTQQEDSAVYLCASSTSSAQHEKLFFGSGTQLSVL.